This T cell receptor beta chain was observed in a study of early T cells in non-severe SARS-CoV-2 infection. Whole-study context: Investigators sequenced bulk RNA drawn from unsorted whole blood, and chains remained unpaired.

Individual cDNA molecules were tagged with unique molecular identifiers, the study reported. MiXCR, run by TCRdb on the 5' RACE reads, gives a single entry per CDR3 protein. The sample yields around 89,000 distinct CDR3 sequences, under 15% seen once. This clonotype appeared a few times. The antigen remains undetermined. Trimming took off 6 bases at V and 8 bases at J, with 18 bases between the two ends. The CDR3 is 14 amino acids. CDR1 is SGHRS and CDR2 is YFSETQ in the germline V gene. Study results and caveats: VDJdb matching, biased toward anti-spike CD8 responses, missed private and CD4 specificities.

The V call is TRBV5-1, the J call TRBJ2-1; D is perhaps TRBD2 (5 bases). The sequence was collected from an adult who was a healthcare worker with PCR-confirmed SARS-CoV-2 infection or an uninfected control (not recorded which). Specimen: whole blood. The CDR3 reads CASTKTTGVYEQFF. In nucleotides, the CDR3 is TGCGCCAGCACTAAAACCACCGGGGTTTATGAGCAGTTCTTC.